This entry describes one T cell receptor (beta chain). This clonotype came up many times. Its antigen target is currently unknown. One end of the junction fails to match germline, which may point to a read error. The sample was run on an Illumina MiSeq. TCRdb reworked the public reads: Q25 trimming with fastp, MiXCR clone assembly, productive beta chains retained. All rows with the same CDR3 protein become a single entry with the most common DNA and genes. Here the sample has fewer than 5,500 distinct CDR3 sequences; roughly 7.5% occur a single time. The ten largest clones represent about 9% of the sample. This record comes from a study. From the germline V gene (reference sequence), CDR1 is SSHAT and CDR2 is FNYEAQ. Counted from cysteine to phenylalanine, this CDR3 has 14 amino acids. Kept here is only the CDR3 DNA, which spans 42 bases and is read in frame from base 1.

The chain couples TRBV7-7 to TRBJ2-2, with the D assignment possibly TRBD1 or TRBD2, given 5 matching bases for each. The receptor was derived from a human donor with rheumatoid arthritis. Source material: CD4+ T cells from synovial fluid. The CDR3 reads as follows: CASSLDGTTGELFF. Read as DNA, the sequence is TGTGCTAGCAGCTTAGACGGGACCACCGGGGAGCTGTTTTTT.